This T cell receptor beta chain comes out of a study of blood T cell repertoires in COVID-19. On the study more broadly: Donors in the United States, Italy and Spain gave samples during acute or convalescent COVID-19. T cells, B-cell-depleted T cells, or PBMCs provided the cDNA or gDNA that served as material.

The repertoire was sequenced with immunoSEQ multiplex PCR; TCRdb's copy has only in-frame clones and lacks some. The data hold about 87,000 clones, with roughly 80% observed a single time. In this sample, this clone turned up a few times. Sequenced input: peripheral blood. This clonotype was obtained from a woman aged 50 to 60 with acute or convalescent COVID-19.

This CDR3 is CASSPPQGVNTEAFF. As DNA, the CDR3 is TGTGCCAGCTCACCACCCCAGGGGGTGAACACTGAAGCTTTCTTT. V and J are TRBV18 and TRBJ1-1; 7 bases match TRBD1. Trimming removed 0 bases from V and 0 bases from J; junction bases left unmatched: 1. Germline V gene lookup returns CDR1 KGHSH and CDR2 LQKENI. The length of the CDR3 is 15 residues.